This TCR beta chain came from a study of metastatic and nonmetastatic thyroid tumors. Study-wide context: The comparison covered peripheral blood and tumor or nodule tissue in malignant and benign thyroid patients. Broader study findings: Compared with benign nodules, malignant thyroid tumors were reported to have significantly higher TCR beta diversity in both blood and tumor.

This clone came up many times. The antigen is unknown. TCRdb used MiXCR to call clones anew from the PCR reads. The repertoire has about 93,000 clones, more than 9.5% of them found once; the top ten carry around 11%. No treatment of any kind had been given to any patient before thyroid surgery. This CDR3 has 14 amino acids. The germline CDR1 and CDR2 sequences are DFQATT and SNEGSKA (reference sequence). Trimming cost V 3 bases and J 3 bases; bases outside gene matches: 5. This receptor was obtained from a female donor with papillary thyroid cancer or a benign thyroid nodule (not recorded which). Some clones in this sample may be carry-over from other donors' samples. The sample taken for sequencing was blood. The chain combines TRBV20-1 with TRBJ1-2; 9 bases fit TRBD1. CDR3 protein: CSASTGGVDYGYTF. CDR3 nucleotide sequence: TGCAGTGCTAGTACAGGGGGCGTCGACTATGGCTACACCTTC.